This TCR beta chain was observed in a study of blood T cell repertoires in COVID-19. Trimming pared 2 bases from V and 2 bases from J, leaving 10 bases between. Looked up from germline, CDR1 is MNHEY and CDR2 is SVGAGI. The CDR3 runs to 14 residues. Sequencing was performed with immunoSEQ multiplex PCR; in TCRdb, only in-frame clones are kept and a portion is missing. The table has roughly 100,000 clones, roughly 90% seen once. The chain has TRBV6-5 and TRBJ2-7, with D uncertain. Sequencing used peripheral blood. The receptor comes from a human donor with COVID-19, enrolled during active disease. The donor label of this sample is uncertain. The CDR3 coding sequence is TGTGCCAGCAGTTACGGGCAGGAAGCCTACGAGCAGTACTTC. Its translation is CASSYGQEAYEQYF.